The TCR beta chain under discussion was sequenced for a study of blood T cells in healthy people across ages. A J-beta primer mix and a sample-barcoded 5' primer were used in a second PCR of about 7 to 12 cycles. TCRdb fed the 5' RACE reads into MiXCR, producing one record per CDR3 protein. The table records about 640,000 distinct CDR3 sequences, about 30% of them present only once. Germline V CDR1 and CDR2: SNHLY, FYNNEI. There are 16 residues in the CDR3. Notes on this clonotype: A much more abundant neighbour one base away suggests this may be a read error.

The chain has TRBV2 and TRBJ2-3, with 11 bases lining up with TRBD2. This sequence originates from a woman of 80 years or more in good health. Sequenced input: blood. The DNA for the CDR3 is TGTGTCAGCAGTGCTCGTAGCGGGAGGGCTATAGATACGCAGTATTTT. It codes for CVSSARSGRAIDTQYF.